This T cell receptor beta chain was captured in a study of T cell responses to AZD1222 COVID-19 vaccine. Sequenced by immunoSEQ multiplex PCR; TCRdb stores in-frame clones only, minus some. The sample yields about 150,000 clones, 85% to 90% seen once. Notes on this clone: Antigen: not known.

V was clipped by 4 bases and J by 7 bases; unmatched bases: 16. The length of the CDR3 is 16 residues. Germline V lookup: CDR1 SGDLS, CDR2 YYNGEE. Study-wide points: With two AZD1222 doses given, Spike-specific TCR breadth and depth both rose. Clonal diversity may have been underestimated, and the donors were mostly white British, with more females than males. Unmutated variant regions reportedly attract nearly half of all spike-specific TCRs.

This receptor was taken from an adult in good health. The V call is TRBV9, the J call TRBJ1-1; the match to TRBD1 covers 7 bases. This specimen was peripheral blood, taken on day 0 of MenACWY control vaccination. Written as DNA, the CDR3 is TGTGCCAGCAGCACCCCAGGGACAGCCCGAACTGGTGAAGCTTTCTTT. Its protein is CASSTPGTARTGEAFF.